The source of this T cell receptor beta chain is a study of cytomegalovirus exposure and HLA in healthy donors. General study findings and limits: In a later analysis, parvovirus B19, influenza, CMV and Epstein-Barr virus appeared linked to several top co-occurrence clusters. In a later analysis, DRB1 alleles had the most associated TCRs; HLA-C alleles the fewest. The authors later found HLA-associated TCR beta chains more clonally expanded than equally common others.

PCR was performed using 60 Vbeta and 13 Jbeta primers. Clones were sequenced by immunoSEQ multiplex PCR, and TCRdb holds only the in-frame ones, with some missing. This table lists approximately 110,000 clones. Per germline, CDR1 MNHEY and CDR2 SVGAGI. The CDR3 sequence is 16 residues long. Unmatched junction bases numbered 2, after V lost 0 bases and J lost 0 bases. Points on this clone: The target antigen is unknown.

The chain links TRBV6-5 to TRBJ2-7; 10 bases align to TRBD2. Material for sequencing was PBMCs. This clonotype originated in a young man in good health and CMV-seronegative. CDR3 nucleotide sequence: TGTGCCAGCAGTTACTCCCCTAGCGGGAGCTCCTACGAGCAGTACTTC. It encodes CASSYSPSGSSYEQYF.